The 23 T cell receptor beta chains reported below all come from one sample, sequenced in a study of TIL therapy for anti-PD-1-resistant metastatic lung cancer. Time point: pre-treatment sample, taken before nivolumab and TIL therapy. Sequencing used immunoSEQ v3. TCRdb's table, derived via immunoSEQ multiplex PCR, lists solely in-frame clones and lacks some. The sample lists tens of thousands of clones, roughly 66% occurring once. The starting material was blood, obtained at baseline. The receptors shown here come from a person aged 25 to 85 with non-small cell lung cancer.

This rearrangement joins TRBV7-9 to TRBJ2-2; 7 nucleotides align to TRBD1. V gave up 4 bases and J gave up 7 bases; unmatched junction bases: 6. Germline values: CDR1 SEHNR, CDR2 FQNEAQ (reference sequence). This CDR3 contains 14 residues. The CDR3 DNA reads TGTGCCAGCAGCTCATCAGGGGGTCACGGGGAGCTGTTTTTT. It yields the protein CASSSSGGHGELFF. The full variable domain, completed using reference TRBV7-9 and TRBJ2-2, is DTGVSQNPRHKITKRGQNVTFRCDPISEHNRLYWYRQTLGQGPEFLTYFQNEAQLEKSRLLSDRFSAERPKGSFSTLEIQRTEQGDSAMYLCASSSSGGHGELFFGEGSRLTVL.

V is TRBV9 and J is TRBJ1-3, with TRBD1 identical over 7 bases. CDR1 is SGDLS and CDR2 is YYNGEE in the germline V gene. Germline trimming cut 1 base from V and 2 bases from J; bases unmatched to any gene: 3. The CDR3 is 15 residues long. The CDR3 sequence is CASSVLGTAGNTIYF. In DNA form, the CDR3 reads TGTGCCAGCAGCGTACTTGGGACAGCTGGAAACACCATATATTTT.

This chain connects TRBV7-8 to TRBJ2-1, with 14 bases that match TRBD2. The CDR3 covers 18 residues. CDR1 is SGHVS and CDR2 is FQNEAQ in the germline V gene. V shed 5 bases and J 6 bases; nucleotides not matched to a gene: 12. DNA for the CDR3: TGTGCCAGCAGCCCAGGAAGGACTAGCGGGAGGTTCTCCAATGAGCAGTTCTTC. This codes for CASSPGRTSGRFSNEQFF.

V is TRBV18 and J is TRBJ2-5; D is unresolved. The V gene's germline CDR1 is KGHSH and CDR2 LQKENI. Deletions cut 5 bases from V and 0 bases from J, with 7 bases between. The CDR3 runs 13 residues. The CDR3 loop is CASSGSDQETQYF. CDR3 coding DNA: TGTGCCAGCTCAGGGTCGGACCAAGAGACCCAGTACTTC.

This clone appeared many times. V gene TRBV30 combines with J gene TRBJ1-2; a possible D gene is TRBD1 (5 bases). The germline V gene has CDR1 GTSNPN and CDR2 SVGIG (reference sequence). This CDR3 has 12 residues. Trimming took off 0 bases at V and 9 bases at J, with 11 bases between the two ends. The CDR3, as DNA: TGTGCCTGGAGTGTACCAGGGCTCAGCTACACCTTC. Translating gives CAWSVPGLSYTF.

The chain is built from TRBV7-2 and TRBJ2-7, with D perhaps matching TRBD1 (6 bases). This CDR3 is 12 amino acids long. Germline-derived CDR1 and CDR2 are SGHTA and FQGNSA. Trimming left V 4 bases short and J 8 bases short, with 12 bases between. The CDR3 region is CASSSRTGKQYF. The CDR3 nucleotides are TGTGCCAGCAGCTCGCGCACAGGGAAGCAGTACTTC.

This chain connects TRBV10-3 to TRBJ2-1; 10 nucleotides line up with TRBD2. Germline V gene data show CDR1 as ENHRY and CDR2 as SYGVKD. The CDR3 has 18 amino acids. V trimming: 3 bases; J trimming: 1 base; junction bases outside the gene matches: 9. CDR3 coding DNA: TGTGCCATCAGTGACCCGACGGGACTAGCGATTTCCTACAATGAGCAGTTCTTC. It codes for CAISDPTGLAISYNEQFF.

This clone was found once. The chain combines TRBV5-1 with TRBJ1-3; D ambiguous. V was trimmed by 0 bases and J by 3 bases, leaving 7 bases between them. The CDR3 sequence is 14 residues long. CDR1 is SGHRS and CDR2 is YFSETQ in the germline V gene. The CDR3 DNA follows: TGCGCCAGCAGCTTGGCGGGCTATGGAAACACCATATATTTT. Its protein product is CASSLAGYGNTIYF. Drawing the rest from reference TRBV5-1 and TRBJ1-3, the complete variable domain is KAGVTQTPRYLIKTRGQQVTLSCSPISGHRSVSWYQQTPGQGLQFLFEYFSETQRNKGNFPGRFSGRQFSNSRSEMNVSTLELGDSALYLCASSLAGYGNTIYFGEGSWLTVV.

This chain uses TRBV19 with TRBJ1-1; D call uncertain. The germline V gene encodes CDR1 LNHDA and CDR2 SQIVND (reference sequence). The germline V and J ends were trimmed by 7 bases and 0 bases, with 21 bases remaining between them. This CDR3 spans 17 amino acids. DNA of the CDR3: TGTGCCAGTAATGCCGGGCCCCAAGACTTAATGAACACTGAAGCTTTCTTT. Its protein product is CASNAGPQDLMNTEAFF.

CDR3 nucleotides: TGCGCCAGCAGCTTGGGTCTCGGACAGGGGATATTGAACACTGAAGCTTTCTTT. The encoded protein is CASSLGLGQGILNTEAFF. This chain uses TRBV5-1 with TRBJ1-1; 9 positions match TRBD1. Germline V gene sequence: CDR1 SGHRS, CDR2 YFSETQ. V was clipped by 0 bases and J by 0 bases; unmatched bases: 9. This CDR3 has 18 amino acids.

This rearrangement joins TRBV29-1 to TRBJ2-7; D unclear. Germline CDR1 is SQVTM and CDR2 is ANQGSEA. The CDR3 covers 14 residues. Trimming took off 7 bases at V and 3 bases at J, with 19 bases between the two ends. CDR3 sequence: CSAVKNRPYYEQYF. The CDR3 nucleotides read TGCAGCGCAGTCAAAAATAGGCCATACTACGAGCAGTACTTC.

The chain links TRBV28 to TRBJ2-3; 8 nucleotides line up with TRBD2. The CDR3 contains 15 residues. Germline trimming cut 4 bases from V and 5 bases from J; bases unmatched to any gene: 8. The germline CDR1 and CDR2 sequences are MDHEN and SYDVKM. The CDR3, as DNA: TGTGCCAGCAGTTGGGAGCGGGAGCTGAGAGATACGCAGTATTTT. Residues: CASSWERELRDTQYF. Full variable domain (outside the CDR3, taken from reference TRBV28 and TRBJ2-3): DVKVTQSSRYLVKRTGEKVFLECVQDMDHENMFWYRQDPGLGLRLIYFSYDVKMKEKGDIPEGYSVSREKKERFSLILESASTNQTSMYLCASSWERELRDTQYFGPGTRLTVL.

This chain connects TRBV29-1 to TRBJ2-1; D ambiguous. V lost 3 bases and J 10 bases, leaving 4 bases between the germline ends. The CDR3 is 9 residues long. Germline-derived CDR1 and CDR2 are SQVTM and ANQGSEA. The CDR3 nucleotides read TGCAGCGTTGATAAAGAGCAGTTCTTC. The encoded protein is CSVDKEQFF.

The chain combines TRBV5-1 with TRBJ2-7; possibly TRBD2 for D (6 bases). The CDR3 is made up of 14 amino acids. Germline V gene lookup returns CDR1 SGHRS and CDR2 YFSETQ. The V gene lost 1 base and the J gene lost 4 bases, with 12 bases spanning the gap. The CDR3 nucleotides read TGCGCCAGCAGCTTGCGGGCGGGGCCGTACGAGCAGTACTTC. This encodes CASSLRAGPYEQYF.

The chain employs TRBV6-6 and TRBJ1-5; D remains unclear. The V gene lost 6 bases and the J gene lost 0 bases, with 9 bases spanning the gap. Germline V gene sequence: CDR1 MNHNY, CDR2 SVGAGI (reference sequence). The CDR3 has 14 amino acids. The CDR3: CASRIRDSNQPQHF. CDR3 bases: TGTGCCAGCAGAATAAGGGATAGCAATCAGCCCCAGCATTTT.

This clone was seen a few times. The rearrangement uses TRBV7-2 and TRBJ1-5; D is unresolved. The V end lost 1 base, the J end lost 3 bases, and 7 bases lay between the germline ends. Germline CDR1 and CDR2: SGHTA and FQGNSA. This CDR3 is built from 14 residues. Here the CDR3 DNA reads TGTGCCAGCAGCTTAGGGGCCAACAATCAGCCCCAGCATTTT. This translates into CASSLGANNQPQHF.

The rearrangement joins TRBV5-6 to TRBJ2-3, with D unresolved. Per germline, CDR1 SGHDT and CDR2 YYEEEE. The CDR3 spans 15 residues. The V gene lost 3 bases and the J gene lost 1 base, with 12 bases spanning the gap. CDR3 bases: TGTGCCAGCAGCTCAATTACCCCTGGCACAGATACGCAGTATTTT. It translates to CASSSITPGTDTQYF.

This sequence joins TRBV20-1 and TRBJ1-1, with D perhaps TRBD1 (5 bases). CDR1 is DFQATT, CDR2 SNEGSKA, per germline (reference sequence). CDR3 length equals 11 residues. Trimming stripped 5 bases from V and 6 bases from J, with 10 bases between. The CDR3 DNA follows: TGCAGTGCTCAGGGAGGCTCTGAAGCTTTCTTT. Translating gives CSAQGGSEAFF.

The gene calls are TRBV27 and TRBJ1-2, with D tentatively TRBD1 (5 bases). This CDR3 region has 13 residues. V lost 5 bases and J 3 bases, leaving 10 bases between the germline ends. CDR1 is MNHEY and CDR2 is SMNVEV in the germline V gene (reference sequence). This chain's CDR3 is CASSLEGHYGYTF. CDR3 sequence (DNA): TGTGCCAGCAGTCTAGAGGGGCACTATGGCTACACCTTC.

This clone turned up a few times. The CDR3 reads CASSAFGTGVGQPQHF. Here the CDR3 DNA reads TGTGCCAGCAGTGCTTTTGGGACAGGGGTCGGTCAGCCCCAGCATTTT. V is TRBV2 and J is TRBJ1-5; TRBD1 matches at 10 bases. Trimming cost V 4 bases and J 6 bases; bases outside gene matches: 9. Germline lookup yields CDR1 SNHLY and CDR2 FYNNEI. The length of the CDR3 is 16 residues.

This clone came up a few times. V usage is TRBV7-3 and J usage is TRBJ2-1; 8 bases align to TRBD1. The CDR3 covers 16 residues. Germline-derived CDR1 and CDR2 are SGHTA and FQGTGA. The V and J ends lost 5 bases and 2 bases, in that order; junction bases with no gene match: 8. In nucleotides, the CDR3 is TGTGCCAGCAGCATCGGACAGGGTTGGCCCTACAATGAGCAGTTCTTC. It yields the protein CASSIGQGWPYNEQFF.

The chain is built from TRBV6-5 and TRBJ2-7; 8 bases map to TRBD1. The ends lost 5 bases at V and 4 bases at J; junction bases unmatched: 4. Per germline, CDR1 MNHEY and CDR2 SVGAGI. The CDR3 length is 13 residues. CDR3 loop: CASSRTGTYEQYF. The DNA of the CDR3 is TGTGCCAGCAGTCGGACAGGGACTTACGAGCAGTACTTC.

The genes are TRBV29-1 and TRBJ2-2; D remains unclear. Per the germline V gene, CDR1 is SQVTM and CDR2 is ANQGSEA. The CDR3 runs 13 residues. Trimming stripped 5 bases from V and 5 bases from J, with 12 bases between. The DNA of the CDR3 is TGCAGCGTTATCCACGGTGGGACCGGGGAGCTGTTTTTT. Residues: CSVIHGGTGELFF.